The sequence of this T cell receptor (beta chain) was determined in a study of blood T cell repertoires in COVID-19. In the study overall: COVID-19 samples from acute and convalescent phases originated in the United States, Italy and Spain. In each case, the material was cDNA or gDNA derived from T cells, B-cell-depleted T cells, or PBMCs.

Original processing notes: How many nucleated cells were present was estimated from reference gene primer amplification. Only in-frame clones appear in the TCRdb table, and some are missing; sequencing was by immunoSEQ multiplex PCR. V and J calls and clone size follow that table, whereas D and trimming were derived from the DNA. Of 250,000 to 300,000 clones in the sample, roughly nine tenths are singletons; the top ten hold roughly 12%. Seattle patients were enrolled while actively infected and followed longitudinally. From germline, CDR1 is SGHTA and CDR2 FQGNSA. This CDR3 is built from 13 residues. Trimming removed 2 bases at V and 8 bases at J, with 7 bases between. This clone was detected only once.

This rearrangement joins TRBV7-2 to TRBJ1-6, with D unclear. This TCR came from a woman younger than 45 with COVID-19, enrolled during active disease. What was sequenced was peripheral blood. The CDR3, as DNA: TGTGCCAGCAGCTTACTTCGAGATTCACCCCTCCACTTT. Translation gives CASSLLRDSPLHF.